The next 31 T cell receptor beta chains were all read from a single sample in a study of CD8 T cells in ankylosing spondylitis. TCRdb reprocessed the 5' RACE reads via MiXCR and lists one record per CDR3 protein. This sample has 200,000 to 250,000 distinct CDR3 sequences; 10% to 13% occur once, and the top ten carry around 2.6%. Sequencing was done on a sample of blood, either unsorted or a sorted T cell fraction (not recorded which). The receptors shown here come from a male donor with ankylosing spondylitis or in good health (not recorded which).

This clonotype was picked up a small number of times. The V call is TRBV6-1, the J call TRBJ2-6; 7 bases align to TRBD2. The V segment lost 4 bases and the J segment 3 bases; nucleotides outside the gene matches: 0. The CDR3 extends over 14 amino acids. Germline V gene data show CDR1 as MNHNS and CDR2 as SASEGT. The CDR3 region is CASSAGGGANVLTF. The DNA for the CDR3 is TGTGCCAGCAGTGCGGGAGGTGGGGCCAACGTCCTGACTTTC.

This chain links TRBV12-3 or TRBV12-4 with TRBJ2-3, with 9 bases matching TRBD2. The CDR3 spans 17 residues. V lost 7 bases to trimming and J lost 6 bases; unmatched junction nucleotides: 17. The CDR3 protein is CASTPGSSGDSWDTQYF. The DNA for the CDR3 is TGTGCCAGCACCCCCGGGTCTAGCGGGGATTCATGGGATACGCAGTATTTT.

This chain connects TRBV12-3 or TRBV12-4 to TRBJ1-5; a weak D match, TRBD1 (5 bases). Trimming stripped 6 bases from V and 4 bases from J, with 16 bases between. The CDR3 is made up of 15 amino acids. The CDR3 here is CASSKTARGNQPQHF. Written as DNA, the CDR3 is TGTGCCAGCAGCAAGACAGCTCGCGGAAATCAGCCCCAGCATTTT.

The table lists this clonotype with many counts. The V gene is TRBV12-3 or TRBV12-4, the J gene TRBJ2-7; possibly TRBD1 or TRBD2 for D (5 bases each). The CDR3 length is 15 residues. Trimming left V 6 bases short and J 3 bases short, with 18 bases between. The CDR3 protein is CASSTSFAGGYEQYF. The CDR3 DNA reads as TGTGCCAGCAGCACATCCTTCGCTGGGGGCTACGAGCAGTACTTC.

This clonotype was detected many times. V gene TRBV5-1 combines with J gene TRBJ1-2; D not resolved. This CDR3 has 13 amino acids. The germline V and J ends were trimmed by 1 base and 8 bases, with 12 bases remaining between them. Germline V gene data show CDR1 as SGHRS and CDR2 as YFSETQ. Here the CDR3 reads CASSLSTAGGYTF. CDR3 DNA sequence: TGCGCCAGCAGCTTGTCAACAGCGGGCGGCTACACCTTC.

This clonotype was counted at least ten times. The chain is built from TRBV20-1 and TRBJ1-2, with 9 bases that match TRBD1. CDR3 length: 14 amino acids. The trim removed 6 bases at V and 5 bases at J, leaving 10 bases unmatched. Looked up from germline, CDR1 is DFQATT and CDR2 is SNEGSKA (reference sequence). The CDR3 here is CSARSGQGFYGYTF. As DNA, the CDR3 is TGCAGTGCCCGGTCGGGACAGGGCTTTTATGGCTACACCTTC.

This clonotype came up a few times. The genes are TRBV4-1 and TRBJ2-7; a weak D match, TRBD2 (6 bases). Germline V gene sequence: CDR1 MGHRA, CDR2 YSYEKL. Trimming left V 0 bases short and J 0 bases short, with 12 bases between. This CDR3 has 16 residues. The CDR3 DNA reads TGCGCCAGCAGCCAAGATAAGGACGGGAGCTCCTACGAGCAGTACTTC. Translation gives CASSQDKDGSSYEQYF.

As to this clonotype: It may be a read error: a sequence one base away is much more abundant. The rearrangement links TRBV12-3 or TRBV12-4 to TRBJ2-7, with 8 bases matching TRBD1. CDR3 length: 18 amino acids. The trim removed 4 bases at V and 2 bases at J, leaving 16 bases unmatched. In DNA, the CDR3 is TGTGCCAGCAGTTGGTTGACCGACCACAGGGGGGACCCCTACGAGCAGTACTTC. Translating it yields CASSWLTDHRGDPYEQYF.

This clonotype was seen a single time. This may come from a read error, since a much larger clone is one base off. J is TRBJ1-1 and V is TRBV7-9, with D possibly matching TRBD1 (5 bases). The CDR3 spans 13 residues. Germline CDR1 SEHNR, CDR2 FQNEAQ (reference sequence). In DNA, the CDR3 is TGTACCAGCAGCTTCGACAGAGACACTGAAGCTTTCTTT. It specifies CTSSFDRDTEAFF.

This clonotype was recorded at least ten times. The gene calls are TRBV4-1 and TRBJ2-2; TRBD2 matches at 10 bases. V gave up 5 bases and J gave up 4 bases; unmatched junction bases: 10. Germline CDR1 reads MGHRA; CDR2 reads YSYEKL. The CDR3 runs 17 residues. The CDR3 nucleotides are TGCGCCAGCAGCTCGGGACTAGCGAGGCTGAGCACCGGGGAGCTGTTTTTT. As protein: CASSSGLARLSTGELFF.

V usage is TRBV7-9 and J usage is TRBJ2-7; no definite D call. The V gene lost 0 bases and the J gene lost 0 bases, with 12 bases spanning the gap. Germline V gene data show CDR1 as SEHNR and CDR2 as FQNEAQ (reference sequence). The CDR3 contains 16 residues. The CDR3 region is CASSLASGLSSYEQYF. The CDR3 DNA sequence: TGTGCCAGCAGCTTAGCGTCGGGCCTAAGCTCCTACGAGCAGTACTTC.

This clonotype was recorded at least ten times. The rearrangement joins TRBV6-5 to TRBJ2-7, with TRBD2 matching over 9 bases. V dropped 3 bases and J dropped 4; count of bases not matched to a gene: 13. The CDR3 runs to 17 residues. Germline loops: CDR1 MNHEY, CDR2 SVGAGI. The CDR3 coding sequence is TGTGCCAGCAGTTATAGGCTCGGGGCTAGCGGGATATACGAGCAGTACTTC. Translation gives CASSYRLGASGIYEQYF.

This clonotype was detected ten times or more. This chain connects TRBV3-1 to TRBJ1-1, with unresolved D. Between the trimmed V and J ends, which lost 1 base and 1 base, there was a span of 4 bases. CDR1 and CDR2 from the germline V gene are LGHDT and YNNKEL (reference sequence). CDR3 length: 13 residues. The DNA for the CDR3 is TGTGCCAGCAGCCAAGCCAGGAACACTGAAGCTTTCTTT. Its translation: CASSQARNTEAFF.

This clonotype was seen ten or more times. The CDR3 is CASTPGPGGAGELFF. CDR3 DNA sequence: TGTGCCAGCACCCCAGGGCCCGGCGGGGCCGGGGAGCTGTTTTTT. This chain links TRBV21-1 with TRBJ2-2; the D call in the table, TRBD2, was not verified against the DNA. TRBV21-1 is described as a pseudogene. This CDR3 has 15 amino acids.

This clonotype was seen a few times. The chain employs TRBV7-2 and TRBJ1-5; D unclear. Looked up from germline, CDR1 is SGHTA and CDR2 is FQGNSA. The CDR3 spans 13 residues. V was pared by 1 base and J by 7 bases, with 8 bases between. As DNA, the CDR3 is TGTGCCAGCAGCTTAGAACCAAGACAGCCCCAGCATTTT. Its translation is CASSLEPRQPQHF.

This clonotype has at least ten counts. The chain is built from TRBV12-3 or TRBV12-4 and TRBJ2-7; TRBD1 aligns across 10 bases. Trimming at V came to 2 bases and at J to 5 bases, leaving 6 bases not matched to a gene. The CDR3 loop spans 15 amino acids. CDR3 loop: CASSLTGQGNNEQYF. The CDR3 DNA reads TGTGCCAGCAGTTTAACGGGACAGGGGAATAACGAGCAGTACTTC.

This clonotype came up many times. This sequence joins TRBV6-1 and TRBJ1-5; the D is unclear. The CDR3 covers 15 residues. From germline, CDR1 is MNHNS and CDR2 SASEGT. With 3 bases removed from V and 3 bases from J, the gap between germline ends came to 12 bases. The CDR3 region is CASSEAGSFNQPQHF. CDR3 nucleotide sequence: TGTGCCAGCAGTGAGGCAGGTTCCTTCAATCAGCCCCAGCATTTT.

This clonotype was seen more than once but under ten times. The chain carries TRBV10-1 and TRBJ2-7; possible D gene TRBD1, 7 bases. The CDR3 totals 13 residues. CDR1 is WNHNN, CDR2 SYGVQD, per germline (reference sequence). Trimming took off 6 bases at V and 4 bases at J, with 13 bases between the two ends. The CDR3 spells CASSAGTEYEQYF. The CDR3, as DNA: TGCGCCAGCAGCGCGGGGACAGAGTACGAGCAGTACTTC.

This clonotype was counted at least ten times. The chain carries TRBV5-5 and TRBJ2-1; D is perhaps TRBD2 (6 bases). The CDR3 is made up of 12 amino acids. Trimming left V 5 bases short and J 9 bases short, with 12 bases between. Germline V lookup: CDR1 SGHKS, CDR2 YYEKEE (reference sequence). The DNA for the CDR3 is TGTGCCAGCAGGGGGGGTTCGGGTGAGCAGTTCTTC. Translation gives CASRGGSGEQFF.

This clonotype occurred many times. The chain uses TRBV4-2 and TRBJ1-2; D possibly corresponds to TRBD1 (5 bases). Germline loops: CDR1 LGHNA, CDR2 YNFKEQ. This CDR3 spans 15 amino acids. V gave up 0 bases and J gave up 0 bases, with 8 bases separating them. CDR3 sequence reads: CASSQEGPANYGYTF. The CDR3 DNA follows: TGTGCCAGCAGCCAAGAGGGACCGGCTAACTATGGCTACACCTTC.

The sample holds one count of this clonotype. The CDR3 DNA sequence: TGTGCCAGCAGCCAAGACTGGAACGAGCAGTACTTC. Its protein product is CASSQDWNEQYF. V gene TRBV3-1 combines with J gene TRBJ2-7, with D uncertain. Germline CDR1 reads LGHDT; CDR2 reads YNNKEL (reference sequence). This CDR3 comprises 12 residues. Trimming shortened V by 0 bases and J by 5 bases, and 5 bases separated the two germline ends.

In the case of this clonotype: A read error may explain this, as a much larger clone is one base away. The chain has TRBV12-3 or TRBV12-4 and TRBJ2-1; possible D gene TRBD2, 7 bases. This CDR3 contains 13 residues. CDR3 sequence (DNA): TGTGCCGGCAGGATTCCCGGGGGGCATGAGCAGTTCTTC. This translates into CAGRIPGGHEQFF.

V and J are TRBV18 and TRBJ1-1; weak D call: TRBD1 (6 bases). The V gene's germline CDR1 is KGHSH and CDR2 LQKENI. The CDR3 sequence is 16 residues long. V was clipped by 6 bases and J by 6 bases, with 23 bases between them. CDR3 loop: CASSPGGGAGIPEAFF. In DNA, the CDR3 is TGTGCCAGCTCCCCCGGCGGGGGCGCGGGTATCCCTGAAGCTTTCTTT.

This clonotype was observed at least ten times. This chain connects TRBV29-1 to TRBJ2-3; no clear D gene. Germline CDR1 SQVTM, CDR2 ANQGSEA. The CDR3 loop spans 11 amino acids. V lost 6 bases, J lost 5 bases, and 9 bases lay in between. Written as DNA, the CDR3 is TGCAGCGTACCAACTGAAGATACGCAGTATTTT. Protein product: CSVPTEDTQYF.

This clonotype was counted a few times. J is TRBJ1-4 and V is TRBV19; D call uncertain. This CDR3 region has 14 residues. Germline CDR1 LNHDA, CDR2 SQIVND (reference sequence). With 5 bases removed from V and 0 bases from J, the gap between germline ends came to 7 bases. CDR3 DNA: TGTGCCAGTAGTTGGAGTGCAACTAATGAAAAACTGTTTTTT. This sequence encodes CASSWSATNEKLFF.

In regard to this clonotype: Its ends do not fully match the called genes, so a read error is possible. The chain combines TRBV3-1 with TRBJ2-1, with D possibly being TRBD2 (6 bases). The CDR3 is 15 amino acids. Germline lookup yields CDR1 LGHDT and CDR2 YNNKEL (reference sequence). The CDR3 DNA follows: TGTGCCAGCAGCCTTGCGGGAACTACCTACAATAAGCAGTTCTTC. It encodes CASSLAGTTYNKQFF.

Regarding this clonotype: A much larger clone differs from this one at a single base, so this may be a read error. The chain employs TRBV7-2 and TRBJ2-2, with D possibly being TRBD1 or TRBD2 (5 bases each). The CDR3 spans 15 residues. Germline V gene data show CDR1 as SGHTA and CDR2 as FQGNSA. The CDR3 DNA reads TGTGCCAGCAGCCAGACTCCTACGGGGACCGGGGTGCTGTTTTTT. Amino acid sequence: CASSQTPTGTGVLFF.

Many counts were recorded for this clonotype. This may be a read error: a much more frequent sequence differs by one nucleotide. This sequence joins TRBV12-3 or TRBV12-4 and TRBJ2-2; D unresolved. V was shortened by 3 bases and J by 6 bases, with 2 bases between the two germline ends. The CDR3 sequence is 11 residues long. The CDR3 sequence: CASSFAGELFF. In DNA form, the CDR3 reads TGTGCCAGCAGTTTTGCCGGGGAGCTGTTTTTT.

This clonotype was detected ten times or more. The chain joins TRBV12-5 to TRBJ2-1; maybe TRBD2 (5 bases). This CDR3 has 13 residues. CDR1 is LGHNT, CDR2 FRNRAP, per germline. Trimming took off 6 bases at V and 10 bases at J, with 16 bases between the two ends. DNA for the CDR3: TGTGCTAGTGGCCTTACCTCAGGAGGAGAGCAGTTCTTC. Translating gives CASGLTSGGEQFF.

Many counts were recorded for this clonotype. The gene calls are TRBV29-1 and TRBJ2-6; D is perhaps TRBD2 (5 bases). The CDR3 contains 14 residues. V lost 6 bases and J lost 0, with 9 bases in between. Per the germline V gene, CDR1 is SQVTM and CDR2 is ANQGSEA. The CDR3 spells CSVMRASGANVLTF. CDR3 nucleotides: TGCAGCGTGATGAGGGCCTCTGGGGCCAACGTCCTGACTTTC.

Of note for this clonotype: A much larger clone differs by one base, so this may be a read error. V is TRBV25-1 and J is TRBJ2-1, with 9 positions matching TRBD2. The length of the CDR3 is 15 residues. The germline gives CDR1 MGHDK, CDR2 SYGVNS. This chain's CDR3 is CTSSDAGGMDNEQFF. DNA of the CDR3: TGTACCAGCAGTGACGCGGGAGGGATGGACAATGAGCAGTTCTTC.